One sample yielded the 17 T cell receptor beta chains listed below, sequenced in a study of graft-versus-host responses after intestinal transplantation. Intraepithelial and lamina propria lymphocytes were isolated from graft specimens. The table came from immunoSEQ multiplex PCR; TCRdb's copy has only in-frame clones and leaves some out. Of tens of thousands of clones in the sample, around 83% were seen once. The sequencing here drew on ileum tissue, taken 98 days after intestinal transplantation. These receptors all come from a human patient who received an intestinal transplant, so some T cells may come from the graft donor.

A note on this clone: Different DNA sequences within this sample yield the same CDR3. The rearrangement joins TRBV6-6 to TRBJ1-3; D perhaps matches TRBD1 (5 bases). This CDR3 has 15 amino acids. Trimming removed 2 bases from V and 1 base from J, with 9 bases in between. CDR1 is MNHNY, CDR2 SVGAGI, per germline (reference sequence). The DNA of the CDR3 is TGTGCCAGCAGTTACACCGGGGGATCTGGAAACACCATATATTTT. Amino acid sequence: CASSYTGGSGNTIYF.

The chain employs TRBV7-9 and TRBJ2-7, with TRBD1 identical over 7 bases. The CDR3 contains 13 residues. The germline V gene encodes CDR1 SEHNR and CDR2 FQNEAQ (reference sequence). The junction had 7 bases not matched to a gene; V was cut back by 4 bases and J by 7 bases. CDR3 loop: CASSSDRVREQYF. The CDR3 DNA follows: TGTGCCAGCAGCTCCGACAGGGTCAGGGAGCAGTACTTC.

V usage is TRBV11-1 and J usage is TRBJ1-1; perhaps TRBD1 as D (6 bases). This CDR3 is 15 amino acids long. Germline CDR1 and CDR2: SGHAT and FQDESV (reference sequence). Trimming removed 2 bases at V and 1 base at J, with 11 bases between. In DNA form, the CDR3 reads TGTGCCAGCAGCTTATGGCTGGGGGCGAACACTGAAGCTTTCTTT. Residues: CASSLWLGANTEAFF.

The CDR3, as DNA: TGTGCCAGTAGTACCTACTTCCCGACAGGCAAATACAATGAGCAGTTCTTC. Its translation is CASSTYFPTGKYNEQFF. The genes are TRBV19 and TRBJ2-1, with D possibly TRBD1 on 6 matching bases. V was clipped by 4 bases and J by 4 bases, with 20 bases between them. This CDR3 has 17 amino acids. Germline loops: CDR1 LNHDA, CDR2 SQIVND (reference sequence).

The chain is built from TRBV10-1 and TRBJ2-2; D is ambiguous. The CDR3 has 13 amino acids. Trimming pared 0 bases from V and 6 bases from J, leaving 5 bases between. The germline V gene has CDR1 WNHNN and CDR2 SYGVQD (reference sequence). The CDR3 region has the DNA TGCGCCAGCAGTGAGTCTAGGCCCGGGGAGCTGTTTTTT. It is translated as CASSESRPGELFF.

This clone showed up just a few times. This sequence joins TRBV9 and TRBJ1-1, with D unresolved. Trimming removed 2 bases at V and 3 bases at J, with 5 bases between. This CDR3 region has 12 residues. Looked up from germline, CDR1 is SGDLS and CDR2 is YYNGEE. DNA for the CDR3: TGTGCCAGCAGCGTCGGGGACACTGAAGCTTTCTTT. Its translation: CASSVGDTEAFF.

This sequence joins TRBV7-2 and TRBJ2-2; no reliable D call. CDR3 length: 12 residues. Trimming removed 5 bases at V and 6 bases at J, with 7 bases between. CDR1 is SGHTA and CDR2 is FQGNSA in the germline V gene. CDR3: CASSRTPGELFF. The CDR3 coding sequence is TGTGCCAGCAGCCGAACGCCCGGGGAGCTGTTTTTT.

The gene calls are TRBV27 and TRBJ1-1; TRBD1 matches at 9 bases. CDR1 and CDR2 from the germline V gene are MNHEY and SMNVEV (reference sequence). Losses at the gene ends were 3 bases for V and 6 bases for J; bases not matched to a gene: 8. The CDR3 has 15 residues. The chain's CDR3 is CASSFMGQGLAEAFF. The DNA of the CDR3 is TGTGCCAGCAGTTTTATGGGACAGGGTCTCGCTGAAGCTTTCTTT.

V and J are TRBV4-1 and TRBJ2-1; TRBD2 agrees at 11 bases. This CDR3 is built from 17 residues. Germline assignment: CDR1 MGHRA and CDR2 YSYEKL. V shed 1 base and J 4 bases; nucleotides not matched to a gene: 6. CDR3 residues: CASSQVVAGGPYNEQFF. The DNA for the CDR3 is TGCGCCAGCAGCCAAGTAGTAGCGGGGGGGCCTTACAATGAGCAGTTCTTC.

The chain uses TRBV11-2 and TRBJ2-3; D might be TRBD2 (5 bases). The V gene's germline CDR1 is SGHAT and CDR2 FQNNGV. The CDR3 totals 15 residues. The V end was cut by 1 base, the J end by 2 bases, with 10 bases between. The CDR3 bases are TGTGCCAGCAGCTTAGTCGGACTGTACACAGATACGCAGTATTTT. It is translated as CASSLVGLYTDTQYF.

The genes are TRBV15 and TRBJ2-7, with TRBD1 matching 8 bases. Germline V gene sequence: CDR1 LNHNV, CDR2 YYDKDF (reference sequence). Trimming at V came to 5 bases and at J to 4 bases, leaving 10 bases not matched to a gene. The CDR3 runs 15 residues. In DNA, the CDR3 is TGTGCCACCAGCTCGGCCCAGGGGGCAGGGTACGAGCAGTACTTC. It translates to CATSSAQGAGYEQYF.

The chain employs TRBV10-3 and TRBJ2-7, with TRBD1 as a possible D gene (5 bases). The CDR3 runs to 13 residues. Germline V gene data show CDR1 as ENHRY and CDR2 as SYGVKD. V was cut by 10 bases and J by 2 bases, with 15 bases left in between. CDR3 in DNA: TGTGCCAGCCGCCCCGACAGTCCCTACGAGCAGTACTTC. This translates into CASRPDSPYEQYF.

The CDR3 sequence: CAIRGLAGDNEQFF. The CDR3 DNA reads as TGTGCCATCAGGGGACTAGCGGGGGACAATGAGCAGTTCTTC. The chain has TRBV10-3 and TRBJ2-1; TRBD2 agrees at 14 bases. This CDR3 is 14 amino acids long. V shed 6 bases and J 5 bases; nucleotides not matched to a gene: 0. CDR1 and CDR2 from the germline V gene are ENHRY and SYGVKD.

V gene TRBV4-2 combines with J gene TRBJ2-3; D is perhaps TRBD2 (5 bases). CDR3 length equals 16 residues. Trimming removed 1 base at V and 2 bases at J, with 13 bases between. Looked up from germline, CDR1 is LGHNA and CDR2 is YNFKEQ. CDR3 sequence: CASSQGTHEATDTQYF. The CDR3 coding sequence is TGTGCCAGCAGCCAAGGGACTCATGAGGCCACAGATACGCAGTATTTT.

The gene calls are TRBV9 and TRBJ1-3; D is possibly TRBD1 (5 bases). CDR1 and CDR2 (germline): SGDLS, YYNGEE. The CDR3 length is 15 residues. Between the trimmed V and J ends, which lost 0 bases and 3 bases, there was a span of 10 bases. CDR3 nucleotides: TGTGCCAGCAGCGTAGAAGGGGTAGATGGAAACACCATATATTTT. Translating it yields CASSVEGVDGNTIYF.

In its sample, this clone was seen once. The chain employs TRBV7-2 and TRBJ2-1, with no clear D. The V and J ends lost 3 bases and 8 bases respectively, with 11 bases between them. The V gene's germline CDR1 is SGHTA and CDR2 FQGNSA. This CDR3 contains 13 residues. The DNA for the CDR3 is TGTGCCAGCAGCTTTGAAAGCGCAGATGAGCAGTTCTTC. This sequence encodes CASSFESADEQFF.

This chain joins TRBV11-2 and TRBJ1-3; TRBD1 might be the D (5 bases). V lost 5 bases to trimming and J lost 7 bases, with 21 bases between them. Germline CDR1 reads SGHAT; CDR2 reads FQNNGV. The length of the CDR3 is 16 residues. Here the CDR3 DNA reads TGTGCCAGCAGCCTCGCGGCGGGGTTTCGGGGGAACACCATATATTTT. Translating it yields CASSLAAGFRGNTIYF.